A selection of T cell receptor beta chains follows, all from one sample in a study of CD8 T cells in Susac syndrome. TCRdb used MiXCR to reprocess the immunoSEQ multiplex PCR reads, holding one entry per CDR3 protein. The sample lists almost 450,000 distinct CDR3 sequences; 85% were seen once. The specimen was CD8+ T cells from PBMCs. The source of these receptors is a human donor with multiple sclerosis. The CDR3 runs from the conserved cysteine through the conserved F or W. A D gene is named only where the DNA matches it firmly. Clone size is shown for a subset of rows, as once, few, many or a class of expanded clone.

clone_size	j_call	d_call	v_call	cdr3_nt	cdr3_aa
-	TRBJ2-1	-	TRBV27	TGTGCCAGCAGTTTCGGGACCAGGAGGCATGAGCAGTTCTTC	CASSFGTRRHEQFF
-	TRBJ1-4	-	TRBV7-2	TGTGCCAGCAGCGCCTACAGGGCGGCGGGCCGAAAACTGTTTTTT	CASSAYRAAGRKLFF
-	TRBJ1-1	TRBD1	TRBV15	TGTGCCACCAGCACGATACAGGGGGCTGAAGCTTTCTTT	CATSTIQGAEAFF
few	TRBJ2-2	-	TRBV19	TGTGCCTCCAAAGGGGGTGACGACACCGGGGAGCTGTTTTTT	CASKGGDDTGELFF
-	TRBJ2-7	-	TRBV27	TGTGCCAGCAGTTCGTACGGGACCGCCTACGAGCAGTACTTC	CASSSYGTAYEQYF
few	TRBJ2-1	TRBD2	TRBV27	TGTGCCAGCAGTTTAGAACTAGCGGGAGTGGATGAGCAGTTCTTC	CASSLELAGVDEQFF
-	TRBJ2-7	-	TRBV6-1	TGTGCCAGCAGTGAAGCGGGAGGGGGGGCCTACGAGCAGTACTTC	CASSEAGGGAYEQYF
-	TRBJ2-7	TRBD2	TRBV5-4	TGTGCCAGCAGCTACGGGACTATCTACGAGCAGTACTTC	CASSYGTIYEQYF
-	TRBJ2-2	-	TRBV19	TGTGCCAGTAGTATTGTCCCAATCGGGACCGGGGAGCTGTTTTTT	CASSIVPIGTGELFF
-	TRBJ2-1	TRBD2	TRBV19	TGTGCAGTAAGTACTAGCGAATACAATGAGCAGTTCTTC	CAVSTSEYNEQFF
-	TRBJ1-1	-	TRBV27	TGTGCCAGCAGTGCCATATCCGGGAACACTGAAGCTTTCTTT	CASSAISGNTEAFF
-	TRBJ2-5	TRBD1	TRBV6-1	TGTGCCAGCAGTGAACGGGACAGTTCAAACCAAGAGACCCAGTACTTC	CASSERDSSNQETQYF
-	TRBJ2-1	TRBD2	TRBV30	TGTGCCTGGACGGGACTAGCTGGCGAGCAGTTCTTC	CAWTGLAGEQFF
once	TRBJ1-1	-	TRBV9	TGTGCCAGCAGCGACCTACGTAGGGGAGTAATGAACACTGAAGCTTTCTTT	CASSDLRRGVMNTEAFF
once	TRBJ2-2	TRBD2	TRBV2	TGTGCCAGCATCGGACTAGCGGGAGTGACGAACACCGGGGAGCTGTTTTTT	CASIGLAGVTNTGELFF
-	TRBJ2-7	-	TRBV2	TGTGCCAGCAGTGAGGCGGGAACGGGGCGCTACGAGCAGTACTTC	CASSEAGTGRYEQYF
-	TRBJ2-3	TRBD2	TRBV5-1	TGCGCCAGCAGCTTCACTGGACTAGCGGGCACAGATACGCAGTATTTT	CASSFTGLAGTDTQYF
-	TRBJ2-1	-	TRBV6-5	TGTGCCAGCAGTTACTCGATACAGGACAGCGGTTCCTACAATGAGCAGTTCTTC	CASSYSIQDSGSYNEQFF
-	TRBJ2-7	-	TRBV29-1	TGCAGCGTTGAAGGTTTAGGGGCAGACTACGAGCAGTACTTC	CSVEGLGADYEQYF
-	TRBJ2-1	TRBD2	TRBV2	TGTGCCAGCAGTGAAGCGCTGGCGGGGGTATACAATGAGCAGTTCTTC	CASSEALAGVYNEQFF
-	TRBJ1-1	-	TRBV12-5	TGTGCTAGTGCCGAGAACAGGATGGGATGGGGCACTGAAGCTTTCTTT	CASAENRMGWGTEAFF
-	TRBJ2-1	-	TRBV10-3	TGTGCCATCAGTGAGGGGGTAGCGTGGAAGTTCTTC	CAISEGVAWKFF
-	TRBJ1-6	-	TRBV4-1	TGCGCCAGCAGCCAAGAACAGGGAACTTCGGGAAATTCACCCCTCCACTTT	CASSQEQGTSGNSPLHF
-	TRBJ1-1	-	TRBV6-2/TRBV6-3	TGTGCCAGCAGTCCCCCCCCGGGGTTGGCCACTGAAGCTTTCTTT	CASSPPPGLATEAFF
-	TRBJ2-3	-	TRBV29-1	TGCAGCGTTGAAGATACGCAGTATTTT	CSVEDTQYF
once	TRBJ2-1	-	TRBV12-3/TRBV12-4	TGTGCCAGCAGTTCCCCGGGGATCTATGAGCAGTTCTTC	CASSSPGIYEQFF
few	TRBJ2-2	-	TRBV5-1	TGCGCCAGCAGCTTGGAGGGGGGCACCGGGGAGCTGTTTTTT	CASSLEGGTGELFF
-	TRBJ1-1	-	TRBV27	TGTGCCAGCAGTTTCGCAGGGATGTTGAACACTGAAGCTTTCTTT	CASSFAGMLNTEAFF
-	TRBJ2-1	-	TRBV5-6	TGTGCCAGCACCACGGGGGCGGGAAACAATGAGCAGTTCTTC	CASTTGAGNNEQFF
-	TRBJ2-1	-	TRBV20-1	TGCAGTGCTAGAGATCCCGCGGGACCAAGCTCCTACAATGAGCAGTTCTTC	CSARDPAGPSSYNEQFF
-	TRBJ2-5	-	TRBV14	TGTGCCAGCAGCCAAGTATCGCCGGGAACCCAAGAGACCCAGTACTTC	CASSQVSPGTQETQYF
-	TRBJ2-7	-	TRBV2	TGTGCCAGCAGCGAGGGCCTGAGAAGCTACGAGCAGTACTTC	CASSEGLRSYEQYF
-	TRBJ1-1	-	TRBV29-1	TGCAGCGTTGAAGATTATACTGAAGCTTTCTTT	CSVEDYTEAFF
-	TRBJ2-7	-	TRBV27	TGTGCCAGCAGTTCGGCAGGGCCCTACGAGCAGTACTTC	CASSSAGPYEQYF
-	TRBJ2-5	TRBD2	TRBV7-8	TGTGCCAGCAGCTTAGAGGTCGGGGGGGCCCCCGAGACCCAGTACTTC	CASSLEVGGAPETQYF
-	TRBJ2-1	TRBD2	TRBV5-1	TGCGCCAGCAGCTGGAGCGGGAGTAACAATGAGCAGTTCTTC	CASSWSGSNNEQFF
-	TRBJ1-3	TRBD1	TRBV2	TGTGCCAGCAGTGAAGCCCCGGGACAGGGCCCTGGAAACACCATATATTTT	CASSEAPGQGPGNTIYF
-	TRBJ1-4	-	TRBV6-1	TGTGCCAGCAGTCAAGAACAACAGGGTTTTGGAGGAACTAATGAAAAACTGTTTTTT	CASSQEQQGFGGTNEKLFF
-	TRBJ2-5	-	TRBV6-1	TGTGCCAGCAGTGAAAGTTCCTACCAAGAGACCCAGTACTTC	CASSESSYQETQYF
-	TRBJ2-5	-	TRBV5-1	TGCGCCAGCAGCTTCCGTGGGCCCGAAGAGACCCAGTACTTC	CASSFRGPEETQYF
-	TRBJ1-1	-	TRBV3-1	TGTGCCAGCAGCCACCTCACCACTGAAGCTTTCTTT	CASSHLTTEAFF